Sequencing of this T cell receptor (beta chain) was carried out in a study of cytotoxic CD8 clonotypes in ibrutinib-treated CLL. As for the study in general: Productive templates per sample averaged nearly 260,000; productive rearrangements, about 89,000.

As concerns this clone: The antigen remains undetermined.

This CDR3 is built from 14 residues. Deletions cut 2 bases from V and 1 base from J, with 9 bases between. Germline V CDR1 and CDR2: SGHDT, YYEEEE. Some clones are missing from TCRdb's copy, which holds only in-frame ones; the method was immunoSEQ multiplex PCR. The data show about 160,000 clones, with approximately 90% seen just once and roughly 3% held by the top ten. General study results and limits: Few clonotypes were public, and these shrank or held steady under treatment.

This chain links TRBV5-6 with TRBJ1-1; maybe TRBD1 (5 bases). Here the sequenced sample was PBMCs, taken at disease progression, from a patient treated with ibrutinib. The source is a human donor with chronic lymphocytic leukemia. CDR3 region: CASSFTGPNTEAFF. The CDR3 DNA is TGTGCCAGCAGCTTCACGGGGCCGAACACTGAAGCTTTCTTT.